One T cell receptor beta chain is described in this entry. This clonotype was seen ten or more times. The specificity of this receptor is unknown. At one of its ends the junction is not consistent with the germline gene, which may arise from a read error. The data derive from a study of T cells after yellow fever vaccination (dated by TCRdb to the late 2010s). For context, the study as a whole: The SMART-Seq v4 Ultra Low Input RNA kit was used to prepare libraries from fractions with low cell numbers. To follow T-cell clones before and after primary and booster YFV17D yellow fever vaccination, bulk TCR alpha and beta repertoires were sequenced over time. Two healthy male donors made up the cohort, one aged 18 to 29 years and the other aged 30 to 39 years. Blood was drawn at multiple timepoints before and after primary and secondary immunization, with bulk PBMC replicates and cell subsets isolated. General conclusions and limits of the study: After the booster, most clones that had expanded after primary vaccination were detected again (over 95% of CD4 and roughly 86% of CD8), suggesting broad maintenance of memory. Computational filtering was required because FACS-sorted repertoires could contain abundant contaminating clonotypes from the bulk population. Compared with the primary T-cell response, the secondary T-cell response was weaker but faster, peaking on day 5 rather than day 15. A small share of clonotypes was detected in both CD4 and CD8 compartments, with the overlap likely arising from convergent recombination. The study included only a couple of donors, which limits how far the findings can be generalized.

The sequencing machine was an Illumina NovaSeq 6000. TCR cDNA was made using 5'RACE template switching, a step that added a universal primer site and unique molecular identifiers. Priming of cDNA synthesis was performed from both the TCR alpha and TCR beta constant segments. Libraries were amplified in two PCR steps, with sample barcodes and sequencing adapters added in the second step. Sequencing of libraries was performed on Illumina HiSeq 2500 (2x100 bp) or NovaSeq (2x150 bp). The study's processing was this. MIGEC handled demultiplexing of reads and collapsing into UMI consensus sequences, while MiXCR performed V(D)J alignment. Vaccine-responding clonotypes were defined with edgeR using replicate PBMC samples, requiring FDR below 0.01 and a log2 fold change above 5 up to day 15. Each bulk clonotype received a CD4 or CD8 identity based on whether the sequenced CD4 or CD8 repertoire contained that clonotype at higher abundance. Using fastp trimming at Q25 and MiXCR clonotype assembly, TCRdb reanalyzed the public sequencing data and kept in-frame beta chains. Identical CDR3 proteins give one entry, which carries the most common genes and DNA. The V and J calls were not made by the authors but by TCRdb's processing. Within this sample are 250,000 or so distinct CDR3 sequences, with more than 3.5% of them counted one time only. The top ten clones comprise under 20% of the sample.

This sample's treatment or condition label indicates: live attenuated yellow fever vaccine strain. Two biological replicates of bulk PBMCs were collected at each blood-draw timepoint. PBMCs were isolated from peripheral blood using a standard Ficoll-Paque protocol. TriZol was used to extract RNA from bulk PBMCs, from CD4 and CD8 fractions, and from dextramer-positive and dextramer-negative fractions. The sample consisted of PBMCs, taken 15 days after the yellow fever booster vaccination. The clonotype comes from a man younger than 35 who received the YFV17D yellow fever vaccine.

CDR3 sequence: CASTQGGTGRYNEQFF. The nucleotide sequence reads as follows: TGCGCCAGCACCCAAGGGGGGACGGGGCGGTACAATGAGCAGTTCTTC. The receptor chain draws on TRBV4-1 and TRBJ2-1; the D gene is perhaps TRBD1 or TRBD2, each of them matching over 6 bases. Its CDR3 holds 16 amino acids, cysteine through phenylalanine. The entry retains the CDR3 DNA only, 48 bases that are in frame from base 1. The germline V gene yields MGHRA for CDR1 and YSYEKL for CDR2.